The 9 T cell receptor beta chains below were found in one sample sequenced in a study of cytomegalovirus exposure and HLA in healthy donors. 13 Jbeta primers and 60 Vbeta primers were used for the PCR. The method was immunoSEQ multiplex PCR; TCRdb's version includes in-frame clones alone and lacks a portion of them. Seen here are 200,000 to 300,000 clones, 70% to 90% observed once, and the top ten hold 0.24%. Sequencing used PBMCs. The receptor source for this set is a girl aged 2 to 9 in good health and CMV-seronegative.

The rearrangement uses TRBV29-1 and TRBJ1-1, with TRBD1 identical over 7 bases. V shed 7 bases, J shed 4 bases, and the junction held 15 bases outside the gene matches. Germline loops: CDR1 SQVTM, CDR2 ANQGSEA. This CDR3 is 15 amino acids long. This CDR3 is CSAGQLGRLGTEAFF. CDR3 sequence (DNA): TGCAGCGCGGGACAGCTCGGCCGGTTGGGCACTGAAGCTTTCTTT.

This chain links TRBV5-1 with TRBJ2-7, with 9 bases lining up with TRBD1. The V segment lost 3 bases and the J segment 5 bases; nucleotides outside the gene matches: 12. The CDR3 sequence is 16 residues long. Per germline, CDR1 SGHRS and CDR2 YFSETQ. The chain's CDR3 is CASSSPPTGGRDEQYF. The CDR3 DNA reads TGCGCCAGCAGCTCCCCCCCAACAGGGGGCAGGGACGAGCAGTACTTC. The full variable domain, in which reference TRBV5-1 and TRBJ2-7 provide the parts outside the CDR3, is KAGVTQTPRYLIKTRGQQVTLSCSPISGHRSVSWYQQTPGQGLQFLFEYFSETQRNKGNFPGRFSGRQFSNSRSEMNVSTLELGDSALYLCASSSPPTGGRDEQYFGPGTRLTVT.

This clone was detected a few times. The V call is TRBV10-1, the J call TRBJ2-3; 7 positions match TRBD2. CDR1 is WNHNN, CDR2 SYGVQD, per germline (reference sequence). The V and J ends lost 6 bases and 0 bases, in that order; junction bases with no gene match: 6. The CDR3 consists of 15 residues. For the CDR3, the DNA is TGCGCCAGCAGCCGGGGAGCGGGAAGCACAGATACGCAGTATTTT. Its protein product is CASSRGAGSTDTQYF.

V is TRBV5-8 and J is TRBJ1-5, with 10 bases identical to TRBD1. The CDR3 sequence is 18 residues long. J was trimmed by 4 bases and V by 0 bases; bases with no gene match: 10. Germline-derived CDR1 and CDR2 are SGHTS and YDEGEE. The CDR3 region is CASSLGHSLDRGNQPQHF. In DNA, the CDR3 is TGTGCCAGCAGCTTGGGACATTCTTTGGACAGGGGGAATCAGCCCCAGCATTTT.

The rearrangement joins TRBV7-8 to TRBJ1-2, with D perhaps matching TRBD1 (6 bases). CDR3 length: 16 residues. V was trimmed by 5 bases and J by 0 bases, leaving 16 bases between them. Per the germline V gene, CDR1 is SGHVS and CDR2 is FQNEAQ. CDR3 nucleotides: TGTGCCAGCAGCGAACAGGGTGTGCAGGCTAACTATGGCTACACCTTC. It specifies CASSEQGVQANYGYTF.

This clone was counted a single time. The chain recombines TRBV21-1 with TRBJ2-3; the DNA was not used to check the table's D call, TRBD1. TRBV21-1 is shown as a pseudogene. This CDR3 is built from 16 residues. The CDR3 nucleotides read TGTGCCAGCAGCAAAGGGTTAGGACAGGACACAGATACGCAGTATTTT. Its translation: CASSKGLGQDTDTQYF.

In this sample, this clone turned up a few times. V is TRBV2 and J is TRBJ1-5, with D perhaps TRBD1 (5 bases). V was clipped by 3 bases and J by 4 bases, with 10 bases between them. This CDR3 spans 14 amino acids. Germline CDR1 is SNHLY and CDR2 is FYNNEI. The CDR3 nucleotides read TGTGCCAGCAGTGATGGCAGGGTAAATCAGCCCCAGCATTTT. Translated, it gives CASSDGRVNQPQHF.

V gene TRBV9 combines with J gene TRBJ2-3; possible D gene TRBD2, 6 bases. CDR3 length: 14 residues. The germline CDR1 and CDR2 sequences are SGDLS and YYNGEE. Trimming took off 4 bases at V and 2 bases at J, with 11 bases between the two ends. The DNA for the CDR3 is TGTGCCAGCAGCCTACCGGGAGCCACAGATACGCAGTATTTT. It is translated as CASSLPGATDTQYF.

The chain couples TRBV4-1 to TRBJ1-2; TRBD1 aligns across 7 bases. The CDR3 is 16 residues long. Per the germline V gene, CDR1 is MGHRA and CDR2 is YSYEKL. Losses at the gene ends were 0 bases for V and 3 bases for J; bases not matched to a gene: 7. DNA for the CDR3: TGCGCCAGCAGCCAAGATATCAAGGGGGCCCACTATGGCTACACCTTC. Protein product: CASSQDIKGAHYGYTF.